The 22 T cell receptor beta chains in this list originate from one sample, sequenced in a study of technical replicates of blood from a few donors. Clones were sequenced by immunoSEQ multiplex PCR, and TCRdb holds only the in-frame ones, with some missing. The table shows about 100,000 clones, with 95% occurring only once. The sample comprised T cells isolated from PBMCs. The receptors originated from a human donor in good health.

The chain uses TRBV9 and TRBJ2-7; D not resolved. The ends were cut back, 0 bases at V and 5 bases at J, with 9 bases in the middle. CDR1 SGDLS and CDR2 YYNGEE come from the germline V gene. CDR3 size: 13 residues. The CDR3 nucleotides are TGTGCCAGCAGCGTAGGGGCATTGAACGAGCAGTACTTC. Amino acids: CASSVGALNEQYF. Complete variable domain (other parts from reference TRBV9 and TRBJ2-7): DSGVTQTPKHLITATGQRVTLRCSPRSGDLSVYWYQQSLDQGLQFLIQYYNGEERAKGNILERFSAQQFPDLHSELNLSSLELGDSALYFCASSVGALNEQYFGPGTRLTVT.

This clone was observed once. The CDR3 sequence is CASRRDRGNTEAFF. CDR3 DNA: TGTGCCAGCAGAAGGGACAGGGGGAACACTGAAGCTTTCTTT. The chain recombines TRBV28 with TRBJ1-1; 10 bases are a match to TRBD1. The germline V gene encodes CDR1 MDHEN and CDR2 SYDVKM. Germline trimming cut 6 bases from V and 1 base from J; bases unmatched to any gene: 2. The CDR3 loop spans 14 amino acids.

The chain uses TRBV28 and TRBJ1-3, with 9 bases matching TRBD1. Losses at the gene ends were 7 bases for V and 4 bases for J; bases not matched to a gene: 2. Looked up from germline, CDR1 is MDHEN and CDR2 is SYDVKM. This CDR3 has 13 residues. This chain's CDR3 is CASNGQGGNTIYF. Written as DNA, the CDR3 is TGTGCCAGCAACGGACAGGGGGGAAACACCATATATTTT.

The chain joins TRBV27 to TRBJ2-6; 10 bases map to TRBD1. This CDR3 is built from 20 residues. Unmatched junction bases numbered 12, after V lost 3 bases and J lost 1 base. The germline CDR1 and CDR2 sequences are MNHEY and SMNVEV (reference sequence). Here the CDR3 DNA reads TGTGCCAGCAGTTTCCGAGGCCCCGGGACAGGGGAATCTGGGGCCAACGTCCTGACTTTC. As protein: CASSFRGPGTGESGANVLTF.

The V gene is TRBV11-2, the J gene TRBJ2-7; D remains unclear. CDR1 and CDR2 from the germline V gene are SGHAT and FQNNGV. CDR3 length: 11 amino acids. V was clipped by 5 bases and J by 6 bases, with 8 bases between them. The CDR3 here is CASSPLREQYF. The CDR3 DNA sequence: TGTGCCAGCAGCCCGTTGCGCGAGCAGTACTTC. Complete variable domain (other parts from reference TRBV11-2 and TRBJ2-7): EAGVAQSPRYKIIEKRQSVAFWCNPISGHATLYWYQQILGQGPKLLIQFQNNGVVDDSQLPKDRFSAERLKGVDSTLKIQPAKLEDSAVYLCASSPLREQYFGPGTRLTVT.

CDR3 bases: TGTGCCAGCAGCTTGGCGCGAGGGGGGGACTATGGCTACACCTTC. Its translation: CASSLARGGDYGYTF. The genes are TRBV5-4 and TRBJ1-2; D is perhaps TRBD1 (6 bases). There are 15 residues in the CDR3. From germline, CDR1 is SGHNT and CDR2 YYREEE (reference sequence). V shed 0 bases and J shed 3 bases, with 12 bases lying between them. Based on the CDR3 plus reference TRBV5-4 and TRBJ1-2, the full variable domain is ETGVTQSPTHLIKTRGQQVTLRCSSQSGHNTVSWYQQALGQGPQFIFQYYREEENGRGNFPPRFSGLQFPNYSSELNVNALELDDSALYLCASSLARGGDYGYTFGSGTRLTVV.

J is TRBJ2-7 and V is TRBV19; TRBD2 is a possible D gene (5 bases). There are 13 residues in the CDR3. Trimming stripped 6 bases from V and 6 bases from J, with 15 bases between. Germline CDR1 is LNHDA and CDR2 is SQIVND (reference sequence). CDR3 coding DNA: TGTGCCAGTAGGCTCGGGGTTTTGGGCGAGCAGTACTTC. The encoded protein is CASRLGVLGEQYF.

The V gene is TRBV12-5, the J gene TRBJ2-1; 7 bases match TRBD1. J gave up 7 bases and V 8 bases, and 14 bases lay outside the gene matches. CDR1 is LGHNT and CDR2 is FRNRAP in the germline V gene. There are 15 residues in the CDR3. The CDR3 loop reads CASQQRQGSGNEQFF. The CDR3, as DNA: TGTGCTAGTCAACAAAGACAGGGATCGGGGAATGAGCAGTTCTTC.

The genes are TRBV28 and TRBJ1-2; TRBD1 might be the D (6 bases). The CDR3 extends over 13 amino acids. V lost 4 bases, J lost 5 bases, and 11 bases lay in between. Germline CDR1 reads MDHEN; CDR2 reads SYDVKM. CDR3 amino acids: CASSWEQGYGYTF. The CDR3 DNA is TGTGCCAGCAGTTGGGAACAGGGATATGGCTACACCTTC.

To note about this clone: Compared with germline, one end of the junction differs, possibly owing to a read error. The rearrangement uses TRBV30 and TRBJ1-5; perhaps TRBD1 as D (5 bases). Germline V gene sequence: CDR1 GTSNPN, CDR2 SVGIG (reference sequence). The CDR3 is made up of 13 amino acids. Written as DNA, the CDR3 is TGTGCCTGGGGGGGGTCAGGGAATCGGCCCCAGCATTTT. Its protein is CAWGGSGNRPQHF.

The chain couples TRBV28 to TRBJ1-5, with D possibly TRBD1 on 5 matching bases. V was shortened by 9 bases and J by 3 bases, with 15 bases between the two germline ends. The CDR3 is 14 residues long. CDR1 MDHEN and CDR2 SYDVKM come from the germline V gene. In DNA form, the CDR3 reads TGTGCCAGTACACCTAACAGGTACAATCAGCCCCAGCATTTT. This translates into CASTPNRYNQPQHF.

V is TRBV2 and J is TRBJ2-5; D uncertain. The CDR3 spans 10 residues. Trimming took 7 bases from V and 3 from J, leaving 3 bases between them. Germline CDR1 reads SNHLY; CDR2 reads FYNNEI. The CDR3 loop is CASIKETQYF. CDR3 DNA sequence: TGTGCCAGCATTAAAGAGACCCAGTACTTC.

The chain is built from TRBV10-3 and TRBJ2-1; 11 nucleotides agree with TRBD2. The V segment lost 3 bases and the J segment 8 bases; nucleotides outside the gene matches: 9. Germline CDR1 ENHRY, CDR2 SYGVKD. This CDR3 is 16 amino acids long. CDR3 DNA sequence: TGTGCCATCAGTGAATTAGGACTAGCGGGTTCGGATGAGCAGTTCTTC. It codes for CAISELGLAGSDEQFF.

Here the CDR3 DNA reads TGTGCCATCAGTGCTAATCCCGGGACAGGGGACACTGAAGCTTTCTTT. Protein product: CAISANPGTGDTEAFF. The chain couples TRBV10-3 to TRBJ1-1, with 10 bases fitting TRBD1. The germline gives CDR1 ENHRY, CDR2 SYGVKD. The CDR3 has 16 residues. The trim removed 4 bases at V and 3 bases at J, leaving 8 bases unmatched.

This chain links TRBV4-1 with TRBJ2-7, with a possible D match to TRBD1 (5 bases). The V end was cut by 1 base, the J end by 8 bases, with 15 bases between. CDR3 length: 14 residues. The germline CDR1 and CDR2 sequences are MGHRA and YSYEKL. This CDR3 reads CASSQALPGYQQYF. The CDR3 DNA reads as TGCGCCAGCAGCCAAGCCCTCCCAGGGTACCAGCAGTACTTC.

The rearrangement uses TRBV27 and TRBJ1-4; the D gene is possibly TRBD1 (5 bases). V dropped 0 bases and J dropped 6 bases, with 20 bases sitting between them. The CDR3 covers 18 residues. CDR1 and CDR2 (germline): MNHEY, SMNVEV (reference sequence). This CDR3 is CASSLSISGAGAYEKLFF. In DNA, the CDR3 is TGTGCCAGCAGTTTATCGATCAGTGGGGCAGGAGCATATGAAAAACTGTTTTTT.

The chain links TRBV5-1 to TRBJ2-3, with 7 positions matching TRBD2. In germline, CDR1 is SGHRS, CDR2 YFSETQ. This CDR3 spans 16 amino acids. V was clipped by 4 bases and J by 0 bases; unmatched bases: 8. The CDR3, as DNA: TGCGCCAGCAGCCGGGGACTATTCCCTAGCACAGATACGCAGTATTTT. This encodes CASSRGLFPSTDTQYF. The variable domain in full, with the rest retrieved from reference TRBV5-1 and TRBJ2-3, is KAGVTQTPRYLIKTRGQQVTLSCSPISGHRSVSWYQQTPGQGLQFLFEYFSETQRNKGNFPGRFSGRQFSNSRSEMNVSTLELGDSALYLCASSRGLFPSTDTQYFGPGTRLTVL.

The table lists this clone with a count of one. The V call is TRBV28, the J call TRBJ1-2; possible D gene TRBD1, 5 bases. This CDR3 comprises 15 residues. V lost 6 bases and J lost 1, with 15 bases in between. The germline V gene encodes CDR1 MDHEN and CDR2 SYDVKM. The chain's CDR3 is CASRPGGGDNYGYTF. The CDR3 DNA reads TGTGCCAGCAGACCGGGGGGAGGGGATAACTATGGCTACACCTTC.

The chain has TRBV11-2 and TRBJ2-7; 16 bases line up with TRBD2. The V gene's germline CDR1 is SGHAT and CDR2 FQNNGV. V lost 5 bases and J lost 0; bases outside the gene matches: 7. The CDR3 sequence is 18 residues long. CDR3 sequence: CASSPQGLAGGSSYEQYF. The CDR3 DNA sequence: TGTGCCAGCAGCCCCCAGGGACTAGCGGGGGGGAGCTCCTACGAGCAGTACTTC.

The chain links TRBV28 to TRBJ1-5, with a possible D match to TRBD1 (6 bases). V was pared by 7 bases and J by 6 bases, with 16 bases between. Germline V lookup: CDR1 MDHEN, CDR2 SYDVKM. CDR3 length equals 14 residues. The CDR3 reads CASTESGEGQPQHF. In nucleotides, the CDR3 is TGTGCCAGCACAGAGTCAGGGGAGGGTCAGCCCCAGCATTTT.

The chain couples TRBV7-2 to TRBJ1-6; TRBD1 might be the D (5 bases). The ends were cut back, 7 bases at V and 3 bases at J, with 13 bases in the middle. The CDR3 contains 15 residues. The germline gives CDR1 SGHTA, CDR2 FQGNSA. The CDR3 DNA is TGTGCCAGCAACTCCAGACAGAACTATAATTCACCCCTCCACTTT. Encoded protein: CASNSRQNYNSPLHF.

This clone was detected once. J is TRBJ2-7 and V is TRBV9; D possibly corresponds to TRBD2 (6 bases). The germline gives CDR1 SGDLS, CDR2 YYNGEE. The length of the CDR3 is 13 residues. Between the trimmed V and J ends, which lost 4 bases and 2 bases, there was a span of 10 bases. The CDR3 sequence: CASSPPGAYEQYF. The CDR3 DNA reads TGTGCCAGCAGCCCCCCGGGGGCCTACGAGCAGTACTTC.